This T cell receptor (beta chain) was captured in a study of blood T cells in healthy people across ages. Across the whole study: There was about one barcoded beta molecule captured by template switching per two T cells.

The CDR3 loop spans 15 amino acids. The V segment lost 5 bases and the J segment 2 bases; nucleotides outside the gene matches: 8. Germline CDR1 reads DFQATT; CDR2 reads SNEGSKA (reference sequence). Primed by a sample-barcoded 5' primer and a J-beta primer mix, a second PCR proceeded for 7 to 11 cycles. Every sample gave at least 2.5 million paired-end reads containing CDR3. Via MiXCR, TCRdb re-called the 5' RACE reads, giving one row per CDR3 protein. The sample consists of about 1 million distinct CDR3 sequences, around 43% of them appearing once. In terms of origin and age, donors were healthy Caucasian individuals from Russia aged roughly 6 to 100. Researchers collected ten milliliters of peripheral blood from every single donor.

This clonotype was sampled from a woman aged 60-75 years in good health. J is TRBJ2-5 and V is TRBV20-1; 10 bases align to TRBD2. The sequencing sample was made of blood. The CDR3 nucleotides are TGCAGTGCTTTACAGAGCGGGAGGGGACAAGAGACCCAGTACTTC. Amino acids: CSALQSGRGQETQYF.